Listed below are T cell receptor beta chains from one sample, sequenced in a study of blood T cell repertoires in COVID-19. TCRdb's table, derived via immunoSEQ multiplex PCR, lists solely in-frame clones and lacks some. The top ten hold 2% to 2.5% of the sample, which has more than 100,000 clones, 75% to 90% seen once. Sequenced: peripheral blood. Receptor source: a man aged 50 or older with active COVID-19. The CDR3 runs from the conserved cysteine through the conserved F or W. The D gene is left open where the match is weak. A clone size is listed for some rows: how often the clone was seen (once, few, many), or a class if it is expanded.

V	D	J	size	DNA	CDR3
TRBV3-1/TRBV3-2	TRBD2	TRBJ2-5	NA	TGTGCCAGCAGCCAACTAGCGGGGAGTCAAGAGACCCAGTACTTC	CASSQLAGSQETQYF
TRBV7-9	TRBD1	TRBJ1-2	NA	TGTGCCAGCAGCCGAACAGGGGGCTACTATGGCTACACCTTC	CASSRTGGYYGYTF
TRBV5-6	NA	TRBJ2-1	NA	TGTGCCAGCAGCTTGGTGGTCCCCCGGTACAATGAGCAGTTCTTC	CASSLVVPRYNEQFF
TRBV18	TRBD2	TRBJ2-7	NA	TGTGCCAGCTCACCACTGAGCGGGGGTGGCGAGCAGTACTTC	CASSPLSGGGEQYF
TRBV6-5	TRBD1	TRBJ1-2	NA	TGTGCCAGCTACGACAGGGGGAGCTATGGCTACACCTTC	CASYDRGSYGYTF
TRBV5-1	TRBD2	TRBJ2-5	NA	TGCGCCAGCAGCATAGACTTAGCGGGGGGGCCCTCGCAGACCCAGTACTTC	CASSIDLAGGPSQTQYF
TRBV7-9	NA	TRBJ1-2	NA	TGTGCCAGCAGTCAAAACAGGGTAGATGGTGGCTACACCTTC	CASSQNRVDGGYTF
TRBV5-4	TRBD2	TRBJ2-7	once	TGTGCCAGCAGCTCCCCACCTGGGGGGCTAGCGGGGGACTACGAGCAGTACTTC	CASSSPPGGLAGDYEQYF
TRBV7-2	NA	TRBJ2-7	NA	TGTGCCAGCAGCTTTGGGAGTTCCTACGAGCAGTACTTC	CASSFGSSYEQYF
TRBV19	TRBD1	TRBJ2-5	NA	TGTGCCAGTAGTATCGGACAGGGAGAGACCCAGTACTTC	CASSIGQGETQYF
TRBV15	TRBD1	TRBJ1-6	NA	TGTGCCACCAGCCCTCGGACAGGGGATAATTCACCCCTCCACTTT	CATSPRTGDNSPLHF
TRBV3-1/TRBV3-2	NA	TRBJ2-5	NA	TGTGCCAGCAGCCTCGGGGAGACCCAGTACTTC	CASSLGETQYF
TRBV7-2	TRBD1	TRBJ1-1	NA	TGTGCCAGCAGCTCGTATGTTCCAGGGGGCAGTCCTGAAGCTTTCTTT	CASSSYVPGGSPEAFF
TRBV18	NA	TRBJ1-4	NA	TGTGCCAGCTCCAGCGGGGCAGCCGAAAAACTGTTTTTT	CASSSGAAEKLFF
TRBV19	NA	TRBJ1-1	NA	TGTGCCAGTAGTGGTAGACAAGCTGCGAACACTGAAGCTTTCTTT	CASSGRQAANTEAFF
TRBV18	NA	TRBJ2-2	few	TGTGCCAGCTCACCACCTAGCTTGGTCGGCGGGGAGCTGTTTTTT	CASSPPSLVGGELFF
TRBV6-2/TRBV6-3	NA	TRBJ2-1	once	TGTGCCAGCAGTCCGGGGTTTGAGCAGTTCTTC	CASSPGFEQFF
TRBV6-2/TRBV6-3	TRBD1	TRBJ1-1	NA	TGTGCCAGCAGTTACGGGACAGGGGGGGTTGGGACTGAAGCTTTCTTT	CASSYGTGGVGTEAFF
TRBV7-2	NA	TRBJ1-2	once	TGTGCCAGCAGCTTAAGCTCCGGAGCTAACTATGGCTACACCTTC	CASSLSSGANYGYTF
TRBV10-3	TRBD1	TRBJ1-2	NA	TGTGCCATCAGTGAACAGGGGAACTATGGCTACACCTTC	CAISEQGNYGYTF
TRBV29-1	NA	TRBJ2-1	NA	TGCAGCGTCATAACCCGGGACACCCACAATGAGCAGTTCTTC	CSVITRDTHNEQFF
TRBV19	NA	TRBJ2-1	NA	TGTGCCAGTAGTATAACTCACGCCAATGAGCAGTTCTTC	CASSITHANEQFF
TRBV20-1	TRBD2	TRBJ2-7	NA	TGCAGTGCTAGTAGTCTAGCGGGGGAATACGAGCAGTACTTC	CSASSLAGEYEQYF
TRBV7-9	NA	TRBJ1-1	NA	TGTGCCAGCAGCCTCGACCGGGGTTCAATGAACACTGAAGCTTTCTTT	CASSLDRGSMNTEAFF
TRBV11-2	TRBD2	TRBJ2-1	NA	TGTGCCAGCAGGCCCCTACTAGCGGGAGCCGTCCAGGGGTGTTTCTTC	CASRPLLAGAVQGCFF
TRBV7-9	TRBD1	TRBJ1-4	once	TGTGCCAGCAGCTTCACAGGGGTTGGTGAAAAACTGTTTTTT	CASSFTGVGEKLFF
TRBV6-5	NA	TRBJ2-2	NA	TGTGCCAGCAGGGTACCGGGAAGCACCGGGGAGCTGTTTTTT	CASRVPGSTGELFF
TRBV7-2	TRBD1	TRBJ2-7	once	TGTGCCAGCAGAAAAGGGGGCCCTGTTTCCTACGAGCAGTACTTC	CASRKGGPVSYEQYF
TRBV5-1	TRBD1	TRBJ2-7	NA	TGCGCCAGCAGCTGGGACAGAGGCTCCTACGAGCAGTACTTC	CASSWDRGSYEQYF
TRBV5-4	NA	TRBJ2-7	NA	TGTGCCAGCAGCACGAGCTCCTACGAGCAGTACTTC	CASSTSSYEQYF
TRBV4-2	NA	TRBJ2-3	once	TGTGCCAGCAGCCAAGTCGGTCGCCAGGTGAAGGATACGCAGTATTTT	CASSQVGRQVKDTQYF
TRBV11-2	NA	TRBJ2-2	NA	TGTGCCAGCAGCTTAGAATCAAGGCTCGCGGGAACCGGGGAGCTGTTTTTT	CASSLESRLAGTGELFF
TRBV15	NA	TRBJ1-2	NA	TGTGCCACCAGCAGAGATTTGGACATCTCCTATGGCTACACCTTC	CATSRDLDISYGYTF
TRBV5-1	NA	TRBJ2-1	NA	TGCGCCAGCAGCTTGGTGAGCTCCTACAATGAGCAGTTCTTC	CASSLVSSYNEQFF
TRBV18	NA	TRBJ2-1	NA	TGTGCCAGCTCACCAACCGGCGGGCTTGAGCAGTTCTTC	CASSPTGGLEQFF
TRBV12-5	TRBD1	TRBJ2-3	NA	TGTGCTAGTGGCCCCGGACAGGGGCGTACAGATACGCAGTATTTT	CASGPGQGRTDTQYF
TRBV6-5	NA	TRBJ1-1	NA	TGTGCCAGCAGTTCTAAACGGGGCACTGAAGCTTTCTTT	CASSSKRGTEAFF
TRBV4-3	TRBD1	TRBJ1-1	few	TGCGCCAGCAGCCGCTCCGGGACAGTGAACACTGAAGCTTTCTTT	CASSRSGTVNTEAFF
TRBV6-6	NA	TRBJ2-1	once	TGTGCCAGCAGTTACCGCAATGAGCAGTTCTTC	CASSYRNEQFF
TRBV9	NA	TRBJ2-6	NA	TGTGCCAGCAGCGTAGCCCTTTCTGGGGCCAACGTCCTGACTTTC	CASSVALSGANVLTF
TRBV12-3/TRBV12-4	NA	TRBJ2-3	few	TGTGCCAGCAAGAACCGACTTGATACGCAGTATTTT	CASKNRLDTQYF
TRBV5-3	TRBD2	TRBJ2-1	few	TGTGCCAGAAGCCTGGGGACTAGGCACGACAATGAGCAGTTCTTC	CARSLGTRHDNEQFF
TRBV4-3	NA	TRBJ1-2	once	TGCGCCAGCAGCCAAGAAGAGGTCACTGACTATGGCTACACCTTC	CASSQEEVTDYGYTF
TRBV6-1	NA	TRBJ2-5	NA	TGTGCCAGCAGTGAAGCTACTAGAGAGGTGCGTGAGACCCAGTACTTC	CASSEATREVRETQYF
TRBV29-1	TRBD1	TRBJ1-1	NA	TGCAGCGGGGGACAGGGTGCCACTGAAGCTTTCTTT	CSGGQGATEAFF
TRBV6-1	NA	TRBJ2-7	NA	TGTGCCAGCAGTGAAGCGGGGGCAGGGAGCCCACGAGCCTACTTC	CASSEAGAGSPRAYF
TRBV9	TRBD2	TRBJ2-3	NA	TGTGCCAGCAGCCCGGGACTAGGCACAGATACGCAGTATTTT	CASSPGLGTDTQYF
TRBV11-3	NA	TRBJ2-1	NA	TGTGCCAGCAGCTTGGCTAGCTGGGGCTCCTACAATGAGCAGTTCTTC	CASSLASWGSYNEQFF
TRBV24-1	NA	TRBJ1-2	NA	TGTGCCACCAGTGATCAGGAGGGATATGGCTACACCTTC	CATSDQEGYGYTF
TRBV18	TRBD2	TRBJ2-3	NA	TGTGCCAGCTCGCTGACTAGCGGGGGGCGTACAGATACGCAGTATTTT	CASSLTSGGRTDTQYF
TRBV6-2/TRBV6-3	TRBD1	TRBJ1-1	few	TGTGCCAGTACCCCTCATCGGACACAGGGGCGGAACACTGAAGCTTTCTTT	CASTPHRTQGRNTEAFF